The T cell receptor beta chain under discussion was sequenced for a study of blood T cells in healthy people across ages. Caucasian individuals from Russia who were healthy and aged about 6 to 90 acted as donors. Findings of the study overall: The study found more naive CD4+ cells and higher diversity in long-lived than aged donors.

The CDR3 has 13 residues. Germline CDR1 and CDR2: DFQATT and SNEGSKA (reference sequence). V was cut by 6 bases and J by 7 bases, with 16 bases left in between. Primed by a sample-barcoded 5' primer and a J-beta primer mix, a second PCR proceeded for about 6 to 12 cycles. TCRdb re-analysed the 5' RACE reads in MiXCR, keeping a single row per CDR3 protein. This table has roughly 650,000 distinct CDR3 sequences, approximately 30% appearing once. This clonotype was detected ten times or more. Its matching antigen is unknown. The receptor was isolated from a woman of 80 years or more in good health. Sequencing was carried out using blood. The V call is TRBV20-1, the J call TRBJ2-1, with TRBD2 as a possible D gene (5 bases). This chain's CDR3 is CSANDGVTNEQFF. The CDR3 DNA sequence: TGCAGTGCCAATGACGGGGTGACGAATGAGCAGTTCTTC.